The TCR beta chain described here comes from a study of PD-1 blockade in classical Hodgkin lymphoma. About the study: A 3 mg/kg intravenous dose of nivolumab was received by patients every 2 weeks. Study-wide results and limits: Complete responders showed a baseline diversity that resembled the diversity of newly diagnosed patients. Reports indicated that newly diagnosed patients had lower baseline TCR diversity than healthy donors did. Unlike CD8+ TCR diversity, which did not rise significantly by C4D1, CD4+ TCR diversity did.

Details on this clone: Its antigen is unknown.

In germline, CDR1 is DFQATT, CDR2 SNEGSKA (reference sequence). This CDR3 has 11 amino acids. The V end was cut by 6 bases, the J end by 9 bases, with 9 bases between. Sequencing used immunoSEQ multiplex PCR; TCRdb keeps in-frame clones, though not all of them. The sample lists some 27,000 clones, around 80% occurring once. As to time point: cycle 4 day 1 (C4D1), after about 6 weeks of nivolumab. There was relapse after autologous stem cell transplantation in every patient, and there was variation in brentuximab vedotin exposure. The source is a human donor with classical Hodgkin lymphoma. This chain links TRBV20-1 with TRBJ1-6; no firm D call. Sequenced here: peripheral blood mononuclear cells (PBMCs), sampled before the fourth cycle of nivolumab. The DNA for the CDR3 is TGCAGTGCAAATCAGGCTTCACCCCTCCACTTT. Residues: CSANQASPLHF.